A selection of T cell receptor beta chains follows, all from one sample in a study of T-cell reconstitution after alpha-beta-depleted transplantation in children. In TCRdb, the PCR reads were re-called with MiXCR into one record per CDR3 protein. Counted here are some 550,000 distinct CDR3 sequences, around 19% occurring once; the ten biggest clones make up more than 2.5%. Source: PBMCs from the stem cell graft donor, taken from the stem cell graft. Every receptor here comes from a human donor who donated a stem cell graft to a child with acute lymphoblastic leukemia. CDR3s include the opening cysteine and the closing phenylalanine or tryptophan. The D gene is left open where the match is weak. The listing skips clone size in some rows; elsewhere it reads once, few, many or a size class.

clone size	D gene	V gene	CDR3 length	J gene	CDR3 protein	CDR3 DNA
few	TRBD1	TRBV6-5	16	TRBJ2-5	CASSYSGQGIGETQYF	TGTGCCAGCAGTTACAGCGGACAGGGGATAGGGGAGACCCAGTACTTC
few	-	TRBV2	11	TRBJ2-5	CGALLQETQYF	TGTGGCGCCTTACTTCAAGAGACCCAGTACTTC
few	TRBD1	TRBV5-1	15	TRBJ1-1	CASSGGTGRNTEAFF	TGCGCCAGCAGCGGGGGGACAGGTCGGAACACTGAAGCTTTCTTT
-	-	TRBV20-1	13	TRBJ2-7	CSAQTGPTYEQYF	TGCAGCGCCCAAACGGGACCGACCTACGAGCAGTACTTC
-	-	TRBV28	15	TRBJ2-1	CASSLGYGEDNEQFF	TGTGCCAGCAGTTTGGGGTACGGGGAGGACAATGAGCAGTTCTTC
-	TRBD1	TRBV11-2	19	TRBJ1-1	CASSPRGPRGRRVTTEAFF	TGTGCCAGCAGCCCCCGTGGGCCCAGGGGGCGTCGAGTAACCACTGAAGCTTTCTTT
-	TRBD2	TRBV12-3/TRBV12-4	15	TRBJ2-3	CASRSGLAGDNAQYF	TGTGCCAGCAGGTCGGGACTAGCGGGAGACAACGCCCAGTATTTT
few	-	TRBV5-5	15	TRBJ1-2	CASKPLGGDNYGYTF	TGTGCCAGCAAGCCCCTCGGTGGGGACAACTATGGCTACACCTTC
few	-	TRBV12-3/TRBV12-4	15	TRBJ1-1	CASSLDWGAKTEAFF	TGTGCCAGCAGTTTAGATTGGGGGGCGAAAACTGAAGCTTTCTTT
few	-	TRBV21-1	17	TRBJ2-7	CASSKGGRGQGFYEQYF	TGTGCCAGCAGCAAAGGAGGGCGGGGACAGGGATTCTACGAGCAGTACTTC
few	TRBD1	TRBV5-1	15	TRBJ2-3	CASSAGQGFWDTQYF	TGCGCCAGCAGCGCGGGACAGGGTTTCTGGGATACGCAGTATTTT
few	TRBD2	TRBV29-1	13	TRBJ2-1	CSVVAGGPREQFF	TGCAGCGTTGTTGCGGGAGGGCCACGTGAGCAGTTCTTC
few	-	TRBV12-3/TRBV12-4	10	TRBJ2-5	CASGVELPVF	TGTGCCAGCGGTGTTGAGCTCCCCGTCTTC
few	-	TRBV29-1	13	TRBJ2-7	CSVEAGDSYEQYF	TGCAGCGTTGAAGCGGGAGACAGCTACGAGCAGTACTTC
-	-	TRBV13	13	TRBJ1-1	CASSLGSPTEAFF	TGTGCCAGCAGCTTAGGATCCCCAACTGAAGCTTTCTTT
few	-	TRBV5-1	15	TRBJ2-1	CASSPPGRGHNEQFF	TGCGCCAGCAGCCCCCCGGGGCGCGGACACAATGAGCAGTTCTTC
once	-	TRBV9	12	TRBJ1-1	CASSSMSGKAFF	TGTGCCAGCAGCTCCATGTCGGGCAAGGCTTTCTTT
many	-	TRBV4-2	13	TRBJ2-7	CASSRSTSYEQYF	TGTGCCAGCAGCCGCTCAACCTCCTACGAGCAGTACTTC
-	-	TRBV24-1	14	TRBJ2-7	CATSDRHLLDEQYF	TGTGCCACCAGTGATAGGCACCTCCTCGACGAGCAGTACTTC
-	-	TRBV11-3	14	TRBJ1-3	CASSLGASGNTIYF	TGTGCCAGCAGCTTGGGGGCCTCTGGAAACACCATATATTTT
-	-	TRBV5-6	15	TRBJ2-1	CASSLIGLTHNEQFF	TGTGCCAGCAGCTTGATAGGACTAACCCACAATGAGCAGTTCTTC
-	TRBD2	TRBV27	20	TRBJ2-2	CASSPLRAGGIPLYTGELFF	TGTGCCAGCAGTCCCCTCCGAGCGGGGGGCATCCCGTTGTATACCGGGGAGCTGTTTTTT
few	-	TRBV30	14	TRBJ2-5	CAWRFSGAPVTQYF	TGTGCCTGGAGGTTTAGCGGAGCCCCAGTGACCCAGTACTTC
few	-	TRBV15	15	TRBJ2-3	CATSRDGTFPDTQYF	TGTGCCACCAGCAGAGACGGGACTTTCCCAGATACGCAGTATTTT
-	-	TRBV4-1	12	TRBJ2-1	CASSQSGTPLFF	TGCGCCAGCAGCCAATCTGGGACTCCGCTATTCTTC
-	-	TRBV6-5	15	TRBJ1-5	CASSYLVFSNQPQHF	TGTGCCAGCAGTTACCTGGTGTTCAGCAATCAGCCCCAGCATTTT
-	-	TRBV5-6	14	TRBJ2-1	CASSLDLRFGEQFF	TGTGCCAGCAGCTTGGACCTGCGGTTCGGAGAGCAGTTCTTC
few	-	TRBV13	12	TRBJ1-1	CASSLIRTEAFF	TGTGCCAGCAGCCTAATAAGGACTGAAGCTTTCTTT
-	TRBD1	TRBV7-9	15	TRBJ1-2	CASSSPVDRGYGYTF	TGTGCCAGCAGCTCACCCGTCGACAGGGGATATGGCTACACCTTC
-	-	TRBV29-1	15	TRBJ1-5	CSVGEDNRGNQPQHF	TGCAGCGTTGGAGAGGATAATCGGGGCAATCAGCCCCAGCATTTT
many	-	TRBV20-1	15	TRBJ2-2	CSARDITGNTGELFF	TGCAGTGCTAGAGATATAACAGGGAACACCGGGGAGCTGTTTTTT
few	-	TRBV5-1	13	TRBJ2-1	CASSAINYNEQFF	TGCGCCAGCAGCGCAATTAATTACAATGAGCAGTTCTTC
-	-	TRBV3-1	17	TRBJ2-7	CASSQGWGRGQNYEQYF	TGTGCCAGCAGCCAAGGCTGGGGGAGGGGGCAGAACTACGAGCAGTACTTC
-	-	TRBV4-1	16	TRBJ2-7	CASSQDIPGWGAEQYF	TGCGCCAGCAGCCAAGATATTCCAGGATGGGGTGCCGAGCAGTACTTC
-	TRBD2	TRBV6-1	14	TRBJ2-7	CASSGLAGANEQYF	TGTGCCAGCAGCGGACTAGCGGGAGCCAACGAGCAGTACTTC
-	TRBD2	TRBV5-1	15	TRBJ2-3	CASSLSSGVTDTQYF	TGCGCCAGCAGCTTGTCTAGCGGTGTCACAGATACGCAGTATTTT
few	-	TRBV12-3/TRBV12-4	16	TRBJ2-7	CASSPPWSGQIYEQYF	TGTGCCAGCAGTCCACCGTGGTCGGGGCAGATCTACGAGCAGTACTTC
-	TRBD1	TRBV18	14	TRBJ2-5	CASSPTGGRETQYF	TGTGCCAGCTCACCCACAGGGGGTCGGGAGACCCAGTACTTC
few	-	TRBV10-3	12	TRBJ2-3	CAISVDSDTQYF	TGTGCCATCAGCGTCGACTCAGATACGCAGTATTTT
many	-	TRBV6-5	17	TRBJ1-5	CASSRATGGYSNQPQHF	TGTGCCAGCAGTCGGGCGACGGGGGGTTATAGCAATCAGCCCCAGCATTTT
-	-	TRBV7-8	14	TRBJ2-5	CASSLAGAEETQYF	TGTGCCAGCAGCTTAGCGGGGGCGGAAGAGACCCAGTACTTC
few	-	TRBV6-5	14	TRBJ2-3	CASSRGHWRDTQYF	TGTGCCAGCAGTCGAGGACACTGGAGGGATACGCAGTATTTT
-	TRBD2	TRBV10-2	17	TRBJ2-2	CASSHRTSGRAPGELFF	TGCGCCAGCAGCCATCGGACTAGCGGGAGGGCCCCCGGGGAGCTGTTTTTT
-	-	TRBV12-5	12	TRBJ2-1	CASARLRNEQFF	TGTGCTAGTGCCCGATTAAGGAATGAGCAGTTCTTC
few	-	TRBV5-1	14	TRBJ1-4	CASSFFGGDEKLFF	TGCGCCAGCAGCTTCTTCGGGGGTGATGAAAAACTGTTTTTT
-	TRBD2	TRBV12-3/TRBV12-4	15	TRBJ2-5	CASSLWGGVQETQYF	TGTGCCAGCAGTCTGTGGGGGGGAGTTCAAGAGACCCAGTACTTC
few	TRBD1	TRBV9	16	TRBJ1-2	CASSPRLTTGVDGYTF	TGTGCCAGCAGCCCGCGCCTAACTACAGGGGTTGATGGCTACACCTTC
-	TRBD2	TRBV11-2	16	TRBJ2-3	CASIGTSGLSTDTQYF	TGTGCCAGCATCGGGACTAGCGGGCTCAGCACAGATACGCAGTATTTT
-	TRBD1	TRBV6-1	14	TRBJ1-1	CASVPGQRGTEAFF	TGTGCCAGCGTACCGGGACAGCGCGGCACTGAAGCTTTCTTT
few	-	TRBV29-1	13	TRBJ1-2	CSVGEGGNYGYTF	TGCAGCGTTGGAGAAGGGGGGAACTATGGCTACACCTTC
-	TRBD2	TRBV10-3	14	TRBJ2-1	CAIEAGGRNNEQFF	TGTGCCATCGAAGCGGGGGGGAGAAACAATGAGCAGTTCTTC
-	TRBD2	TRBV5-1	16	TRBJ2-2	CASSVTSGGNTGELFF	TGCGCCAGCAGCGTGACTAGCGGGGGGAACACCGGGGAGCTGTTTTTT